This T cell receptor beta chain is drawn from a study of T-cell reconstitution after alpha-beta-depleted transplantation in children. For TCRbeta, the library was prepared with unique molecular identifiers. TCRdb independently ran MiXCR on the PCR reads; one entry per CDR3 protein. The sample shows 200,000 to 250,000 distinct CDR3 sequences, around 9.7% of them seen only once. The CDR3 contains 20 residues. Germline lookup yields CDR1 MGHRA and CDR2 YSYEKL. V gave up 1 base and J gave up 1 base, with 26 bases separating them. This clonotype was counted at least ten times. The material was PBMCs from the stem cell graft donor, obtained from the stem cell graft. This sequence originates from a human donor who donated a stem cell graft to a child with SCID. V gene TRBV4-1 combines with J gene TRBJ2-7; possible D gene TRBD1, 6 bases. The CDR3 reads CASSQAPSGMLQGRSYEQYF. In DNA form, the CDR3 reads TGCGCCAGCAGCCAAGCCCCCTCGGGGATGCTGCAGGGGAGATCCTACGAGCAGTACTTC.